The clone carrying this T cell receptor (beta chain) was seen a handful of times. Its antigen is as yet unknown. Libraries were made from TCR beta cDNA, and they carried unique molecular identifiers. The yield from roughly 1 to 10 million T cells was 500,000 or so cDNA molecules in total. TCRdb re-analysed the PCR reads in MiXCR, keeping a single row per CDR3 protein. This sample has hundreds of thousands of distinct CDR3 sequences, with around 60% found just once. The source of the sample is a study of post-analysis software for immune sequencing data. Study-wide results and limits: Strong co-clustering by F measure was evident for samples that had been prepared in the same batch. In multiple sclerosis, normalized Chao1 diversity was significantly below that of controls.

The sequencing sample was made of blood. The receptor's source is a girl aged 2 to 9 with multiple sclerosis.

This CDR3 reads CTSSHLDRDNEQFF. CDR3 DNA sequence: TGCACCAGCAGCCACCTCGACAGGGACAATGAGCAGTTCTTC. The gene calls are TRBV1 and TRBJ2-1; TRBD1, the table's D call, was not compared with the DNA. TRBV1 corresponds to a pseudogene. This CDR3 is 14 amino acids long.